These 24 T cell receptor beta chains originate from one sample sequenced in a study of Ad26.COV2.S vaccination and SARS-CoV-2 variants. TCRdb's table, derived via immunoSEQ multiplex PCR, lists solely in-frame clones and lacks some. The sample yields roughly 700,000 clones, roughly 90% seen once. Treatment here: about 20 received Ad26.COV2.S at low or high dose, single or two shots; 5 received placebo; per-sample allocation not given. Samples were taken on day 63 after the first vaccine or placebo injection. The sample consisted of peripheral blood, taken in a trial of Ad26.COV2.S vaccine versus placebo. The receptors were gathered from a person between 18 and 60 years old who received the Ad26.COV2.S COVID-19 vaccine or a placebo.

J is TRBJ1-2 and V is TRBV7-9; TRBD1 aligns across 7 bases. J lost 7 bases, V lost 4 bases, and 18 bases had no gene match. The CDR3 sequence is 17 residues long. Germline V lookup: CDR1 SEHNR, CDR2 FQNEAQ (reference sequence). The CDR3: CASSSVSEGAPYGGYTF. The CDR3, as DNA: TGTGCCAGCAGCTCCGTGTCGGAGGGGGCGCCATATGGTGGCTACACCTTC. Looking up the rest from reference TRBV7-9 and TRBJ1-2 gives the full variable domain: DTGVSQNPRHKITKRGQNVTFRCDPISEHNRLYWYRQTLGQGPEFLTYFQNEAQLEKSRLLSDRFSAERPKGSFSTLEIQRTEQGDSAMYLCASSSVSEGAPYGGYTFGSGTRLTVV.

This clone was counted a few times. The rearrangement uses TRBV7-8 and TRBJ1-6; TRBD1 matches at 7 bases. CDR3 length: 18 residues. V was clipped by 4 bases and J by 7 bases; unmatched bases: 16. Germline assignment: CDR1 SGHVS and CDR2 FQNEAQ. The CDR3 bases are TGTGCCAGCAGCTCGGAAGGACAGGCCATCAGACAAAATTCACCCCTCCACTTT. This encodes CASSSEGQAIRQNSPLHF.

V is TRBV6-2 or TRBV6-3 and J is TRBJ2-1; D ambiguous. This CDR3 is 17 amino acids long. Germline V gives CDR1 MNHEY, CDR2 SVGEGT. The germline V and J ends were trimmed by 2 bases and 0 bases, with 14 bases remaining between them. In DNA, the CDR3 is TGTGCCAGCAGTTACACTCGGACGACCCACTCCTACAATGAGCAGTTCTTC. Translating it yields CASSYTRTTHSYNEQFF.

Only one count was recorded for this clone. This rearrangement joins TRBV27 to TRBJ2-2; D unresolved. Germline-derived CDR1 and CDR2 are MNHEY and SMNVEV (reference sequence). The CDR3 sequence is 16 residues long. V lost 2 bases to trimming and J lost 0 bases, with 10 bases between them. The chain's CDR3 is CASSLVGTANTGELFF. DNA of the CDR3: TGTGCCAGCAGTTTAGTTGGTACGGCGAACACCGGGGAGCTGTTTTTT.

The table lists this clone with many counts. The chain combines TRBV6-2 or TRBV6-3 with TRBJ2-1, with 7 positions matching TRBD2. V trimming: 3 bases; J trimming: 8 bases; junction bases outside the gene matches: 7. Germline V gene data show CDR1 as MNHEY and CDR2 as SVGEGT. This CDR3 has 14 residues. The CDR3 nucleotides are TGTGCCAGCAGTTATCAGCGGGAAGGGTATGAGCAGTTCTTC. This encodes CASSYQREGYEQFF.

As to this clone: Other DNA sequences in the same sample also yield this CDR3. The V gene is TRBV30, the J gene TRBJ2-5, with TRBD2 as a possible D gene (5 bases). The germline CDR1 and CDR2 sequences are GTSNPN and SVGIG (reference sequence). The CDR3 is 11 residues long. The ends were cut back, 2 bases at V and 5 bases at J, with 6 bases in the middle. CDR3 in DNA: TGTGCCTGGAGTTCGGGGGAGACCCAGTACTTC. As protein: CAWSSGETQYF.

The chain couples TRBV24-1 to TRBJ2-1; TRBD1 aligns across 8 bases. Trimming removed 3 bases from V and 7 bases from J; junction bases left unmatched: 7. Germline assignment: CDR1 KGHDR and CDR2 SFDVKD. This CDR3 region has 15 residues. This chain's CDR3 is CATSDRTGNRNEQFF. The DNA for the CDR3 is TGTGCCACCAGTGATCGGACAGGGAATCGGAATGAGCAGTTCTTC.

The rearrangement links TRBV10-2 to TRBJ1-5, with unresolved D. Trimming removed 3 bases at V and 6 bases at J, with 9 bases between. This CDR3 has 13 residues. CDR1 is WSHSY, CDR2 SAAADI, per germline. CDR3 nucleotides: TGCGCCAGCAGTGAACAGTGGAGTCAGCCCCAGCATTTT. It specifies CASSEQWSQPQHF.

The sample holds a few counts of this clone. The chain combines TRBV3-1 (or the pseudogene TRBV3-2) with TRBJ2-7; 9 positions agree with TRBD2. Germline V gene data show CDR1 as LGHDT and CDR2 as YNNKEL (reference sequence). The CDR3 consists of 15 residues. V lost 4 bases to trimming and J lost 3 bases; unmatched junction nucleotides: 7. In DNA, the CDR3 is TGTGCCAGCAGCCTATTAGCGGGAGAGGGCTACGAGCAGTACTTC. Translated: CASSLLAGEGYEQYF.

The rearrangement uses TRBV1 and TRBJ1-4; the table calls TRBD1, which could not be checked here. TRBV1 is a listed pseudogene. This CDR3 has 14 residues. The DNA for the CDR3 is TGCACCAGCAGCCTGGACAGGAATAATGAAAAACTGTTTTTT. As protein: CTSSLDRNNEKLFF.

This clone showed up just once. The V call is TRBV6-5, the J call TRBJ1-3; D unclear. Trimming cost V 6 bases and J 0 bases, with 12 bases left between them. The CDR3 runs to 15 residues. Germline V gene sequence: CDR1 MNHEY, CDR2 SVGAGI. The CDR3 region has the DNA TGTGCCAGCAGCCCCTTTCCGAACTCTGGAAACACCATATATTTT. This codes for CASSPFPNSGNTIYF.

This chain connects TRBV10-3 to TRBJ2-1; no firm D call. V lost 4 bases and J 9 bases, leaving 7 bases between the germline ends. The germline V gene encodes CDR1 ENHRY and CDR2 SYGVKD. This CDR3 comprises 11 residues. The CDR3 coding sequence is TGTGCCATCAGTGTGGTGGGTGAGCAGTTCTTC. It translates to CAISVVGEQFF.

J is TRBJ2-7 and V is TRBV6-6, with D possibly being TRBD2 (5 bases). Germline CDR1 is MNHNY and CDR2 is SVGAGI (reference sequence). The CDR3 has 13 amino acids. V was shortened by 0 bases and J by 6 bases, with 9 bases between the two germline ends. Here the CDR3 DNA reads TGTGCCAGCAGTTACTCGGGAGCTTCCGAGCAGTACTTC. Translated: CASSYSGASEQYF.

CDR3 in amino acids: CASSYSGLDNSPLHF. CDR3 nucleotide sequence: TGTGCCAGCAGTTACTCGGGTCTGGATAATTCACCCCTCCACTTT. The chain uses TRBV6-5 and TRBJ1-6; unclear D gene. Germline CDR1 MNHEY, CDR2 SVGAGI. The CDR3 runs 15 residues. V was trimmed by 0 bases and J by 5 bases, leaving 8 bases between them.

In DNA form, the CDR3 reads TGCGCCAGCGTACGACTAGCGGGAGGCACAGATACGCAGTATTTT. Translation: CASVRLAGGTDTQYF. V gene TRBV5-1 combines with J gene TRBJ2-3; 12 bases are a match to TRBD2. CDR3 length equals 15 residues. Germline V lookup: CDR1 SGHRS, CDR2 YFSETQ. J lost 1 base, V lost 7 bases, and 4 bases had no gene match. Based on the CDR3 plus reference TRBV5-1 and TRBJ2-3, the full variable domain is KAGVTQTPRYLIKTRGQQVTLSCSPISGHRSVSWYQQTPGQGLQFLFEYFSETQRNKGNFPGRFSGRQFSNSRSEMNVSTLELGDSALYLCASVRLAGGTDTQYFGPGTRLTVL.

The chain has TRBV6-2 or TRBV6-3 and TRBJ2-7; D is undetermined. CDR1 is MNHEY, CDR2 SVGEGT, per germline. This CDR3 contains 13 residues. V was cut by 5 bases and J by 2 bases, with 10 bases left in between. This CDR3 is CASSRQFPYEQYF. The CDR3 DNA follows: TGTGCCAGCAGTCGTCAGTTCCCCTACGAGCAGTACTTC.

The V gene is TRBV18, the J gene TRBJ2-3; TRBD2 matches 8 bases. Germline loops: CDR1 KGHSH, CDR2 LQKENI. V shed 5 bases and J 0 bases; nucleotides not matched to a gene: 4. This CDR3 has 15 amino acids. In DNA, the CDR3 is TGTGCCAGCTCAACCGGGACTAGGAGCACAGATACGCAGTATTTT. As protein: CASSTGTRSTDTQYF.

The chain is built from TRBV4-1 and TRBJ1-6; the D gene is possibly TRBD1 (5 bases). The V gene's germline CDR1 is MGHRA and CDR2 YSYEKL. V was cut by 3 bases and J by 10 bases, with 10 bases left in between. The CDR3 length is 13 residues. The CDR3 reads CASSQGGGSPLHF. The CDR3 DNA reads as TGCGCCAGCAGCCAGGGCGGGGGGTCACCCCTCCACTTT.

J is TRBJ2-7 and V is TRBV7-8; no reliable D call. Trimming removed 1 base at V and 2 bases at J, with 12 bases between. CDR3 length: 15 residues. Germline V CDR1 and CDR2: SGHVS, FQNEAQ. The CDR3 DNA is TGTGCCAGCAGCTTAGAAAGGGCCCGTACCTACGAGCAGTACTTC. This sequence encodes CASSLERARTYEQYF.

This chain uses TRBV15 with TRBJ1-1, with 7 bases aligning to TRBD1. The CDR3 runs 12 residues. Germline CDR1 is LNHNV and CDR2 is YYDKDF (reference sequence). V shed 0 bases, J shed 10 bases, and the junction held 2 bases outside the gene matches. CDR3 sequence (DNA): TGTGCCACCAGCAGAGATCAGGGGGGAGCTTTCTTT. Residues: CATSRDQGGAFF.

The rearrangement links TRBV6-2 or TRBV6-3 to TRBJ2-2, with D tentatively TRBD2 (6 bases). V lost 2 bases and J lost 7, with 23 bases in between. The CDR3 runs to 18 residues. Per germline, CDR1 MNHEY and CDR2 SVGEGT. The CDR3 region has the DNA TGTGCCAGCAGTTACCCAACGGGACTCTATACTCACGGCGGGGAGCTGTTTTTT. This gives the protein CASSYPTGLYTHGGELFF.

This clone was detected only a few times. V and J are TRBV3-1 (or the pseudogene TRBV3-2) and TRBJ2-1; D possibly corresponds to TRBD1 (5 bases). V was clipped by 5 bases and J by 12 bases, with 11 bases between them. The CDR3 has 11 residues. The germline V gene has CDR1 LGHDT and CDR2 YNNKEL (reference sequence). Written as DNA, the CDR3 is TGTGCCAGCAGCGAGCAGGGCGGGCAGTTCTTC. Protein: CASSEQGGQFF.

The rearrangement joins TRBV3-1 (or the pseudogene TRBV3-2) to TRBJ2-2, with D possibly being TRBD1 (6 bases). The CDR3 spans 18 residues. V gave up 0 bases and J gave up 1 base, with 15 bases separating them. Germline-derived CDR1 and CDR2 are LGHDT and YNNKEL (reference sequence). CDR3 DNA sequence: TGTGCCAGCAGCCAAGAGGGGCCGGGCAGGGGGAACACCGGGGAGCTGTTTTTT. Encoded protein: CASSQEGPGRGNTGELFF.

The rearrangement joins TRBV14 to TRBJ2-3; tentative D call: TRBD2 (5 bases). The CDR3 runs 16 residues. Germline V lookup: CDR1 SGHDN, CDR2 FVKESK. V was clipped by 4 bases and J by 0 bases, with 14 bases between them. The CDR3 is CASSRVGASSTDTQYF. In nucleotides, the CDR3 is TGTGCCAGCAGCCGGGTGGGAGCGTCTAGCACAGATACGCAGTATTTT.